A selection of T cell receptor beta chains follows, all from one sample in a study of blood T cell repertoires in COVID-19. Data came from immunoSEQ multiplex PCR; TCRdb stores just in-frame clones and leaves some out. The sample consists of around 280,000 clones, around nine tenths of them appearing once. Sequenced: peripheral blood. All receptors derive from a man between 65 and 85 years old with acute or convalescent COVID-19. Both conserved end residues are part of each CDR3. D genes are given only for firm matches. Only part of the rows carry a size: once, few, many, or a class if the clone is expanded.

TRBJ2-5,-,TRBV28,-,CASTLDGSGGETQYF,TGTGCCAGCACCCTGGACGGGTCCGGGGGAGAGACCCAGTACTTC
TRBJ2-2,-,TRBV7-8,-,CASSFQYTGELFF,TGTGCCAGCAGCTTTCAGTACACCGGGGAGCTGTTTTTT
TRBJ2-4,-,TRBV4-3,TRBD2,CASSQALAGAGDIQYF,TGCGCCAGCAGCCAAGCTCTAGCGGGGGCTGGGGACATTCAGTACTTC
TRBJ2-5,-,TRBV5-1,TRBD2,CASNVGSGGEETQYF,TGCGCCAGCAACGTAGGTAGCGGGGGAGAAGAGACCCAGTACTTC
TRBJ2-1,-,TRBV5-4,TRBD2,CASSREGTYNEQFF,TGTGCCAGCAGCCGGGAGGGAACCTACAATGAGCAGTTCTTC
TRBJ1-2,-,TRBV28,-,CASSLGQGSYGYTF,TGTGCCAGCAGTTTGGGCCAGGGGTCCTATGGCTACACCTTC
TRBJ2-1,-,TRBV7-9,TRBD1,CASSSTGGEHHHEQFF,TGTGCCAGCAGCTCCACAGGGGGCGAACACCATCATGAGCAGTTCTTC
TRBJ1-2,-,TRBV7-2,-,CASSPDNNGYTF,TGTGCCAGCAGCCCAGACAATAATGGCTACACCTTC
TRBJ1-4,-,TRBV7-9,-,CASSLGGQEKLFF,TGTGCCAGCAGCTTAGGGGGCCAGGAAAAACTGTTTTTT
TRBJ1-1,once,TRBV7-8,TRBD1,CASSLVGQGRVGF,TGTGCCAGCAGCTTAGTCGGACAGGGAAGAGTAGGTTTT
TRBJ1-2,-,TRBV10-3,-,CAISEKGGYGYTF,TGTGCCATCAGTGAGAAGGGAGGCTATGGCTACACCTTC
TRBJ2-5,-,TRBV5-1,-,CASSLGATETQYF,TGCGCCAGCAGCTTGGGCGCTACGGAGACCCAGTACTTC
TRBJ2-7,-,TRBV2,-,CASSEYDREDF,TGTGCCAGCAGTGAGTATGACAGGGAGGACTTC
TRBJ2-7,-,TRBV6-1,-,CATLRLAAKAYEQYF,TGTGCCACCCTACGGTTAGCGGCGAAAGCCTACGAGCAGTACTTC
TRBJ1-2,few,TRBV28,-,CASSLPGEGYGYTF,TGTGCCAGCAGTTTACCAGGGGAGGGCTATGGCTACACCTTC
TRBJ1-1,once,TRBV30,-,CAWSALNTEAFF,TGTGCCTGGAGTGCGTTGAACACTGAAGCTTTCTTT
TRBJ2-3,-,TRBV7-2,-,CASSLLVSTDTQYF,TGTGCCAGCAGCCTCCTAGTTAGCACAGATACGCAGTATTTT
TRBJ2-1,-,TRBV21-1,-,CASSKGTGPYNEQFF,TGTGCCAGCAGCAAAGGGACAGGGCCCTACAATGAGCAGTTCTTC
TRBJ1-1,few,TRBV5-4,-,CASSLSGDLNTEAFF,TGTGCCAGCAGCTTGTCGGGGGACCTGAACACTGAAGCTTTCTTT
TRBJ1-1,-,TRBV7-9,-,CASSPQQGIEAFF,TGTGCCAGCAGCCCCCAACAGGGAATTGAAGCTTTCTTT
TRBJ1-2,once,TRBV19,TRBD1,CASSITGTGGVYGYTF,TGTGCCAGTAGTATAACCGGGACAGGGGGCGTCTATGGCTACACCTTC
TRBJ1-1,-,TRBV30,-,CAWSPQGGHTEAFF,TGTGCCTGGAGTCCCCAGGGAGGGCACACTGAAGCTTTCTTT
TRBJ2-5,-,TRBV28,-,CASKRGLETQYF,TGTGCCAGCAAGCGAGGGTTGGAGACCCAGTACTTC
TRBJ1-2,-,TRBV5-4,TRBD1,CASSPGQGDYGYTF,TGTGCCAGCAGCCCGGGACAGGGGGACTATGGCTACACCTTC
TRBJ1-5,-,TRBV7-8,TRBD1,CASSLGAGGLGNQPQHF,TGTGCCAGCAGCTTAGGGGCAGGGGGTTTAGGCAATCAGCCCCAGCATTTT
TRBJ1-1,-,TRBV6-6,TRBD1,CASSWGQGANTEAFF,TGTGCCAGCAGCTGGGGACAGGGGGCGAACACTGAAGCTTTCTTT
TRBJ2-7,-,TRBV28,-,CASSLAAGTYEQYF,TGTGCCAGCAGTTTAGCGGCAGGGACCTACGAGCAGTACTTC
TRBJ1-3,few,TRBV6-1,-,CASSENTNSGNTIYF,TGTGCCAGCAGTGAGAACACCAACTCTGGAAACACCATATATTTT
TRBJ1-6,-,TRBV6-1,TRBD1,CASSERQGVNSPLHF,TGTGCCAGCAGTGAGAGACAGGGCGTAAATTCACCCCTCCACTTT
TRBJ1-5,-,TRBV18,-,CASSKEQGSSNQPQHF,TGTGCCAGCTCAAAAGAGCAGGGGTCGAGCAATCAGCCCCAGCATTTT
TRBJ2-2,-,TRBV25-1,-,CASSGLTNTGELFF,TGTGCCAGTTCGGGACTGACGAACACCGGGGAGCTGTTTTTT